This T cell receptor beta chain was captured in a study of T cells after yellow fever vaccination. Study-wide points: Clones from primary vaccination mostly reappeared after the booster (roughly 95% CD4, around 90% CD8).

Within the sample, this clonotype is medium-sized (0.01 to 0.1%). Its antigen is as yet unknown. Using its own MiXCR run on the 5' RACE reads, TCRdb lists one record per CDR3 protein. The sample holds approximately 300,000 distinct CDR3 sequences; around 7% are singletons and the top ten take 15% to 20%. V dropped 1 base and J dropped 0; count of bases not matched to a gene: 2. The CDR3 contains 16 residues. The V gene's germline CDR1 is SGHTA and CDR2 FQGNSA. The TCR sequence derives from a man between 18 and 35 years old who received the YFV17D yellow fever vaccine. Material: PBMCs, obtained roughly 47 days after the first yellow fever vaccination. The chain couples TRBV7-2 to TRBJ2-2, with 7 bases identical to TRBD1. CDR3 amino acids: CASSLVGGANTGELFF. The DNA for the CDR3 is TGTGCCAGCAGCTTAGTAGGGGGCGCGAACACCGGGGAGCTGTTTTTT.